The clone carrying this T cell receptor beta chain has only a few counts. The target antigen is unknown. The record originates from a study of Graves' ophthalmopathy and Graves' hyperthyroidism. Whole-study context: Investigators collected peripheral blood at initial diagnosis, before any treatment was given. Study-wide results and limits: This model predicted ophthalmopathy progression (sensitivity 70% to 71%, specificity about 72%).

Transcripts of RNA were the source for amplifying TCR beta CDR3 regions. Following a first-round RT-PCR that used HTBI primers, a second-round multiplex PCR was carried out. One entry per CDR3 protein results from TCRdb running MiXCR on the multiplex PCR reads. The sample lists hundreds of thousands of distinct CDR3 sequences; over 40% were seen once. Germline loops: CDR1 KGHSH, CDR2 LQKENI. V gave up 4 bases and J gave up 3 bases, with 7 bases separating them. The length of the CDR3 is 12 residues. In donors with ophthalmopathy, activity was moderate-to-severe, with CAS ≥3, NOSPECS ≥4 and duration under 3 months. Fresh peripheral blood (more than 9.5 ml) yielded the PBMCs.

The sequence was collected from an adult man with Graves' ophthalmopathy. Sequencing was performed on peripheral blood. The chain employs TRBV18 and TRBJ2-7; D is unclear. The DNA of the CDR3 is TGTGCCAGCTCACGTAACTACTACGAGCAGTACTTC. This translates into CASSRNYYEQYF. Full variable domain (remainder filled in from reference TRBV18 and TRBJ2-7): NAGVMQNPRHLVRRRGQEARLRCSPMKGHSHVYWYRQLPEEGLKFMVYLQKENIIDESGMPKERFSAEFPKEGPSILRIQQVVRGDSAAYFCASSRNYYEQYFGPGTRLTVT.